This T cell receptor beta chain stems from a study of T-cell reconstitution after alpha-beta-depleted transplantation in children (dated by TCRdb to the mid-2010s). Regarding the complete study: Using TCR repertoire profiling, the study quantitatively followed how T-cell immune reconstitution unfolded in children after TCRalphabeta/CD19-depleted allogeneic hematopoietic cell transplantation. The study at large found these results: Apparently early alphabetaT-cell count recovery about two months after transplant reportedly relied on only several hundred rapidly expanded clones derived from non-depleted graft cells. In some patients, high TCRbeta diversity at day 60 was attributed to recipient T cells and intrathymic progenitors that had survived conditioning. The frequencies of hyperexpanded clones fell over the following months, and after one year, T-cell counts and TCRbeta diversity were mostly attributed to newly produced T cells.

Reading the label with the study, this specimen's treatment or condition is: allogeneic hematopoietic cell transplantation with graft depleted of TCRalphabeta T cells and CD19 B cells. Transplant recipients were children who received TCRalphabeta/CD19-depleted allogeneic hematopoietic cell grafts. The receptor library was made with PCR. The sample was run on an Illumina HiSeq 2500. TCR libraries were prepared with molecular barcoding, using unique molecular identifiers to normalize TCRbeta repertoire quantification. The raw public data were reprocessed by TCRdb itself: fastp quality trimming at Q25, MiXCR clonotype calling, in-frame beta chains only. Entries that share a CDR3 protein sequence are merged under the most common genes and DNA. For this sample there are about 200,000 distinct CDR3 sequences; about 8.2% appear just once. The ten most abundant clones make up 35% to 45% of the sample. Concerning this clonotype itself: Its specific antigen is unknown. Base qualities are missing; no much larger clone stands one base away.

Reading the germline V gene gives CDR1 LGHNA and CDR2 YSLEER. V is pared back by 3 bases and J by 6 bases, with 19 bases lying between the germline termini. There are 16 amino acids in the CDR3, from cysteine to phenylalanine inclusive. The read is trimmed to its CDR3 DNA, 48 bases read in frame from base 1. The V and J segments used are TRBV4-3 and TRBJ2-3; the D gene could be TRBD1 or TRBD2, each one agreeing over 5 bases. The specimen comprised PBMCs, mostly from graft donor cells, sampled 360 days after TCRalphabeta/CD19-depleted stem cell transplant. The sequence came from a male patient between 2 and 10 years old who had a stem cell transplant for acute myeloid leukemia, so the T cells may come from the graft donor. The CDR3 reads CASSQRGLGPSDTQYF. The DNA is TGCGCCAGCAGCCAGAGGGGTTTGGGGCCCTCCGATACGCAGTATTTT.